One and the same sample provided the 31 T cell receptor beta chains below, sequenced in a study of T cell responses to AZD1222 COVID-19 vaccine. The protocol was immunoSEQ multiplex PCR, while the TCRdb copy is restricted to in-frame clones and leaves out a portion. The sample lists 70,000 or so clones, about 87% occurring once. This sample comprised peripheral blood, obtained on day 0 of AZD1222 vaccination. The origin of the receptors is an adult in good health.

This chain uses TRBV7-9 with TRBJ1-4; D remains unclear. The length of the CDR3 is 14 residues. Trimming removed 2 bases from V and 4 bases from J, with 8 bases in between. Germline V gene lookup returns CDR1 SEHNR and CDR2 FQNEAQ (reference sequence). CDR3 region: CASSLTRDNEKLFF. Written as DNA, the CDR3 is TGTGCCAGCAGCTTAACGAGGGATAATGAAAAACTGTTTTTT.

The V and J genes are TRBV9 and TRBJ1-1; D call uncertain. V gave up 0 bases and J gave up 5 bases, with 8 bases separating them. Germline V lookup: CDR1 SGDLS, CDR2 YYNGEE. The CDR3 totals 13 residues. The CDR3 coding sequence is TGTGCCAGCAGCGTAGCCAGCAGGACTGAAGCTTTCTTT. Its translation is CASSVASRTEAFF.

V is TRBV5-1 and J is TRBJ1-4, with TRBD1 identical over 7 bases. Germline V lookup: CDR1 SGHRS, CDR2 YFSETQ. Trimming took 0 bases from V and 5 from J; bases not matched to a gene: 4. The CDR3 consists of 15 residues. The CDR3 here is CASSLEGDRNEKLFF. The DNA for the CDR3 is TGCGCCAGCAGCTTGGAAGGGGACAGAAATGAAAAACTGTTTTTT.

CDR3 sequence (DNA): TGTGCCACAGTAGGGCGCAGATCCAGTACTTTTCCACACCAGGTACAGAACACTGAAGCTTTCTTT. Protein product: CATVGRRSSTFPHQVQNTEAFF. V usage is TRBV28 and J usage is TRBJ1-1, with no clear D. CDR3 length: 22 amino acids. Trimming removed 10 bases from V and 1 base from J, with 40 bases in between. From germline, CDR1 is MDHEN and CDR2 SYDVKM.

The chain links TRBV5-1 to TRBJ2-7; D not resolved. The germline V gene has CDR1 SGHRS and CDR2 YFSETQ. The CDR3 has 13 residues. V lost 0 bases, J lost 3 bases, and 7 bases lay in between. In DNA form, the CDR3 reads TGCGCCAGCAGCTTGGGACGTCTCTACGAGCAGTACTTC. Its translation: CASSLGRLYEQYF. Based on the CDR3 plus reference TRBV5-1 and TRBJ2-7, the full variable domain is KAGVTQTPRYLIKTRGQQVTLSCSPISGHRSVSWYQQTPGQGLQFLFEYFSETQRNKGNFPGRFSGRQFSNSRSEMNVSTLELGDSALYLCASSLGRLYEQYFGPGTRLTVT.

The chain employs TRBV9 and TRBJ2-7, with D possibly being TRBD1 or TRBD2 (6 bases each). Trimming took off 4 bases at V and 3 bases at J, with 14 bases between the two ends. The CDR3 spans 14 residues. Looked up from germline, CDR1 is SGDLS and CDR2 is YYNGEE. The CDR3 bases are TGTGCCAGCAGCCCAAAAGGGGGGAACTACGAGCAGTACTTC. This sequence encodes CASSPKGGNYEQYF.

V gene TRBV5-6 combines with J gene TRBJ2-2, with 9 bases matching TRBD2. V shed 4 bases and J 5 bases; nucleotides not matched to a gene: 9. CDR1 and CDR2 from the germline V gene are SGHDT and YYEEEE. The CDR3 has 16 amino acids. CDR3 protein: CASSKTGTSRTGELFF. CDR3 bases: TGTGCCAGCAGCAAAACCGGGACTAGCAGGACCGGGGAGCTGTTTTTT.

CDR3 in amino acids: CASSLGQGETPLHF. CDR3 nucleotides: TGTGCCAGCAGCTTGGGACAGGGTGAAACACCCCTCCACTTT. This chain joins TRBV5-4 and TRBJ1-6; 7 bases match TRBD1. The V segment lost 0 bases and the J segment 11 bases; nucleotides outside the gene matches: 5. In germline, CDR1 is SGHNT, CDR2 YYREEE (reference sequence). CDR3 length: 14 amino acids.

J is TRBJ2-1 and V is TRBV7-9; D is perhaps TRBD1 (5 bases). Germline-derived CDR1 and CDR2 are SEHNR and FQNEAQ (reference sequence). With 2 bases removed from V and 0 bases from J, the gap between germline ends came to 11 bases. The CDR3 totals 16 residues. The CDR3 DNA is TGTGCCAGCAGCTTAAAGGGGCTTGGCTCCTACAATGAGCAGTTCTTC. It translates to CASSLKGLGSYNEQFF.

This clone appeared a single time. The chain recombines TRBV5-1 with TRBJ2-1, with 8 bases lining up with TRBD2. Trimming cost V 1 base and J 2 bases; bases outside gene matches: 2. The CDR3 length is 15 residues. Germline lookup yields CDR1 SGHRS and CDR2 YFSETQ. The CDR3 DNA follows: TGCGCCAGCAGCTTGAGCGGGAGTACCTACAATGAGCAGTTCTTC. Its protein product is CASSLSGSTYNEQFF.

The gene calls are TRBV6-6 and TRBJ2-7; 8 bases match TRBD1. Germline V CDR1 and CDR2: MNHNY, SVGAGI (reference sequence). The CDR3 covers 15 residues. V lost 7 bases, J lost 3 bases, and 11 bases stayed unmatched. The CDR3 nucleotides read TGTGCCAGCAACCCATCCGGGACAGGTTTCTACGAGCAGTACTTC. This translates into CASNPSGTGFYEQYF.

DNA for the CDR3: TGCGCCAGCAGCATAACAAGCGGGGGGTTATATGAGCAGTTCTTC. It specifies CASSITSGGLYEQFF. The rearrangement links TRBV5-1 to TRBJ2-1; 9 nucleotides align to TRBD2. The CDR3 loop spans 15 amino acids. CDR1 SGHRS and CDR2 YFSETQ come from the germline V gene. With V trimmed by 4 bases and J by 8 bases, 10 bases remained unmatched.

The chain links TRBV19 to TRBJ1-1; 11 nucleotides line up with TRBD1. The CDR3 spans 13 residues. Germline CDR1 is LNHDA and CDR2 is SQIVND (reference sequence). Trimming at V came to 6 bases and at J to 5 bases, leaving 2 bases not matched to a gene. The CDR3 spells CASSGTGGTEAFF. The CDR3 bases are TGTGCCAGTAGCGGGACAGGGGGGACTGAAGCTTTCTTT. Full variable domain (remainder filled in from reference TRBV19 and TRBJ1-1): DGGITQSPKYLFRKEGQNVTLSCEQNLNHDAMYWYRQDPGQGLRLIYYSQIVNDFQKGDIAEGYSVSREKKESFPLTVTSAQKNPTAFYLCASSGTGGTEAFFGQGTRLTVV.

This chain connects TRBV3-1 (or the pseudogene TRBV3-2) to TRBJ2-3; 10 positions match TRBD2. Per germline, CDR1 LGHDT and CDR2 YNNKEL (reference sequence). This CDR3 is 14 amino acids long. V lost 7 bases to trimming and J lost 7 bases; unmatched junction nucleotides: 8. CDR3 in amino acids: CASTSGGAFYTQYF. The CDR3 coding sequence is TGTGCCAGCACCAGCGGGGGGGCCTTCTATACGCAGTATTTT.

The chain uses TRBV14 and TRBJ1-1, with no clear D. Germline assignment: CDR1 SGHDN and CDR2 FVKESK. The CDR3 has 16 amino acids. Trimming left V 1 base short and J 3 bases short, with 15 bases between. The CDR3 sequence is CASSQVGLGPHTEAFF. CDR3 nucleotides: TGTGCCAGCAGCCAAGTCGGCCTGGGCCCTCACACTGAAGCTTTCTTT.

The gene calls are TRBV6-6 and TRBJ1-2; possible D gene TRBD1, 6 bases. In germline, CDR1 is MNHNY, CDR2 SVGAGI (reference sequence). CDR3 length: 14 amino acids. V lost 6 bases and J lost 8, with 19 bases in between. The CDR3 sequence is CASRYAGQLRGYTF. CDR3 DNA: TGTGCCAGCAGGTACGCGGGACAACTGAGGGGCTACACCTTC.

The V and J genes are TRBV19 and TRBJ2-1, with D perhaps assigned TRBD1 or TRBD2 (5 bases each). From germline, CDR1 is LNHDA and CDR2 SQIVND (reference sequence). With 4 bases removed from V and 12 bases from J, the gap between germline ends came to 19 bases. CDR3 length equals 14 residues. The CDR3 region has the DNA TGTGCCAGTAGTAAGGGACCCCTCAAAAACCGGCAGTTCTTC. This encodes CASSKGPLKNRQFF.

This chain links TRBV7-3 with TRBJ1-6; D is uncertain. The CDR3 contains 14 residues. Germline-derived CDR1 and CDR2 are SGHTA and FQGTGA. Trimming took off 5 bases at V and 10 bases at J, with 15 bases between the two ends. CDR3 bases: TGTGCCAGCAGCACTCAGACGGAGATATCACCCCTCCACTTT. Protein sequence: CASSTQTEISPLHF.

This clone has only a few counts. The rearrangement joins TRBV7-2 to TRBJ2-3, with TRBD2 matching over 7 bases. V trimming: 2 bases; J trimming: 0 bases; junction bases outside the gene matches: 5. The CDR3 is 16 residues long. From germline, CDR1 is SGHTA and CDR2 FQGNSA. CDR3 loop: CASSLWGGGSTDTQYF. As DNA, the CDR3 is TGTGCCAGCAGCTTATGGGGCGGGGGAAGCACAGATACGCAGTATTTT.

V gene TRBV9 combines with J gene TRBJ1-1; D is ambiguous. Germline lookup yields CDR1 SGDLS and CDR2 YYNGEE. The V gene lost 3 bases and the J gene lost 1 base, with 10 bases spanning the gap. CDR3 length: 14 residues. The CDR3 protein is CASSAMTKNTEAFF. Here the CDR3 DNA reads TGTGCCAGCAGCGCGATGACAAAGAACACTGAAGCTTTCTTT.

This chain uses TRBV9 with TRBJ1-3; no definite D call. Germline V gene sequence: CDR1 SGDLS, CDR2 YYNGEE. This CDR3 is built from 15 residues. V was shortened by 1 base and J by 0 bases, with 8 bases between the two germline ends. The CDR3 loop is CASSVNEGSGNTIYF. For the CDR3, the DNA is TGTGCCAGCAGCGTAAACGAAGGCTCTGGAAACACCATATATTTT.

The V gene is TRBV30, the J gene TRBJ1-1; D unresolved. Trimming cost V 1 base and J 0 bases, with 3 bases left between them. The length of the CDR3 is 12 residues. Per germline, CDR1 GTSNPN and CDR2 SVGIG (reference sequence). For the CDR3, the DNA is TGTGCCTGGAGTGGGATGAACACTGAAGCTTTCTTT. This translates into CAWSGMNTEAFF.

This clone was seen a single time. The J gene is TRBJ1-6, the V gene TRBV9; 9 bases line up with TRBD1. V dropped 0 bases and J dropped 9; count of bases not matched to a gene: 19. The CDR3 consists of 20 residues. Germline CDR1 reads SGDLS; CDR2 reads YYNGEE. The CDR3 loop is CASSVDPTTPDRGLSSPLHF. As DNA, the CDR3 is TGTGCCAGCAGCGTAGACCCTACCACTCCGGACAGGGGCTTGAGTTCACCCCTCCACTTT.

The chain joins TRBV3-1 (or the pseudogene TRBV3-2) to TRBJ2-5; weak D call: TRBD1 (5 bases). Germline CDR1 and CDR2: LGHDT and YNNKEL (reference sequence). V was shortened by 1 base and J by 2 bases, with 8 bases between the two germline ends. There are 14 residues in the CDR3. The CDR3 nucleotides are TGTGCCAGCAGCCAAGGGTCAGGGCAAGAGACCCAGTACTTC. This sequence encodes CASSQGSGQETQYF.

The J gene is TRBJ1-5, the V gene TRBV19; D not certain. The V end was cut by 7 bases, the J end by 3 bases, with 16 bases between. The CDR3 is 15 residues long. From germline, CDR1 is LNHDA and CDR2 SQIVND (reference sequence). CDR3 loop: CASIGSGVYNQPQHF. Here the CDR3 DNA reads TGTGCCAGTATAGGATCTGGGGTTTACAATCAGCCCCAGCATTTT.

The chain combines TRBV11-2 with TRBJ2-1; 8 bases line up with TRBD1. V shed 1 base, J shed 8 bases, and the junction held 13 bases outside the gene matches. CDR1 and CDR2 from the germline V gene are SGHAT and FQNNGV. The CDR3 runs 17 residues. DNA for the CDR3: TGTGCCAGCAGCTTAGGATTTACAGGGGGGTTTAGCGATGAGCAGTTCTTC. It codes for CASSLGFTGGFSDEQFF.

This clone was counted a single time. This chain uses TRBV3-1 (or the pseudogene TRBV3-2) with TRBJ2-7, with 7 bases lining up with TRBD1. The germline V gene has CDR1 LGHDT and CDR2 YNNKEL (reference sequence). This CDR3 spans 15 amino acids. V was clipped by 1 base and J by 2 bases; unmatched bases: 5. The CDR3 coding sequence is TGTGCCAGCAGCCAAGGACAGGGCGTGGCCTACGAGCAGTACTTC. Translation gives CASSQGQGVAYEQYF.

V usage is TRBV27 and J usage is TRBJ1-1; weak D call: TRBD1 (5 bases). V was shortened by 6 bases and J by 3 bases, with 29 bases between the two germline ends. This CDR3 spans 19 amino acids. Germline V CDR1 and CDR2: MNHEY, SMNVEV (reference sequence). The CDR3 DNA is TGTGCCAGCAGCCGGTACCGGGACCCCAGACGAAGGTTGGACACTGAAGCTTTCTTT. Its translation: CASSRYRDPRRRLDTEAFF.

The V and J genes are TRBV9 and TRBJ2-1, with unresolved D. CDR3 length: 13 amino acids. V lost 4 bases to trimming and J lost 0 bases, with 5 bases between them. CDR1 SGDLS and CDR2 YYNGEE come from the germline V gene. The chain's CDR3 is CASSPSSYNEQFF. The CDR3 coding sequence is TGTGCCAGCAGCCCGAGCTCCTACAATGAGCAGTTCTTC.

This clone appeared a single time. The chain employs TRBV28 and TRBJ1-1; 8 nucleotides line up with TRBD1. V gave up 6 bases and J gave up 0 bases; unmatched junction bases: 6. Germline CDR1 MDHEN, CDR2 SYDVKM. The CDR3 has 15 residues. The CDR3 protein is CASSFQGALNTEAFF. The CDR3 DNA reads as TGTGCCAGCAGCTTCCAGGGGGCGTTGAACACTGAAGCTTTCTTT.

This chain links TRBV7-2 with TRBJ2-7, with D unclear. Per germline, CDR1 SGHTA and CDR2 FQGNSA. Trimming stripped 2 bases from V and 7 bases from J, with 12 bases between. This CDR3 contains 13 residues. CDR3 sequence reads: CASSLNLGFEQYF. CDR3 DNA sequence: TGTGCCAGCAGCTTAAATTTGGGGTTTGAGCAGTACTTC.